This T cell receptor beta chain was observed in a study of PD-L1 blockade in urothelial cancer (dated by TCRdb to between 2016 and 2019). Regarding the complete study: Therapy was started around 2014 for all patients, and atezolizumab 1,200 mg was administered intravenously every 3 weeks. Blood samples gave a median of 141,255 T cells and approximately 81,000 unique TCRs, with a median clonality of approximately 0.08. An ECOG performance status of 0 or 1 was recorded for the patients, and 0 to 3 prior chemotherapy regimens had been received by the patients. Durable clinical benefit was achieved by nine patients and was not achieved by 20 patients. Blood samples were analyzed 3 weeks after the start of treatment (second dose) and 6 weeks after the start of treatment. Durable clinical benefit was defined as a progression-free survival longer than 6 months, and TCR features were additionally tested against progression-free survival and overall survival. Somatic, immune and clinical correlates of response to PD-L1 blockade with atezolizumab in urothelial cancer were the focus of an exploratory multi-omic analysis. About 90% of the roughly 29 patients were males with bladder-origin urothelial cancer, and about two thirds of the roughly 30 reported a prior smoking history. Pretreatment tumor samples, along with matched peripheral blood collected serially before and after atezolizumab treatment, underwent TCR sequencing. Just over 28 patients had pretreatment blood TCR-seq, some 24 had at least one posttreatment blood collection, and some 24 had tumor TCR-seq. In the same patients, pretreatment tumors underwent whole exome sequencing and RNA sequencing in addition to TCR sequencing. Overall results and qualifications from the work: A pretreatment peripheral blood TCR clonality below the median was linked to improved progression-free and overall survival. Because of the small sample size (n ≈ 30) and the many exploratory analyses performed, the results are intended to be regarded as hypothesis-generating. Greater expansion of tumor-associated TCR clones in peripheral blood 3 weeks after the start of treatment was observed in patients with durable benefit (n of about 21, p = 0.022).

The germline V gene sets CDR1 to SGHRS and CDR2 to YFSETQ. The CDR3 has 15 amino acids, counting the end cysteine and phenylalanine. Only the CDR3 region is kept as DNA, spanning 45 bases read in frame from base 1. Trimming takes 4 bases from V and 5 bases from J, and the germline ends sit 16 bases apart. In regard to this clone: Its antigen is not yet known. Base qualities are not at hand, and no much larger clone is one base apart.

To estimate absolute template abundance from read counts, synthetic TCR analog templates were spiked into each PCR. The immunoSEQ assay was used to amplify TCRbeta CDR3 regions from genomic DNA with bias-controlled V and J gene primers. Sequencing of rearranged TCRbeta segments was performed at approximately 20X coverage. The authors' pipeline ran thus. Sequencing errors were corrected by clustering and CDR3s were annotated against IMGT to assign V, D and J genes. Only productive TCRbeta rearrangements were used in downstream analyses, excluding out-of-frame or stop-codon sequences. Clonality was computed as one minus Shannon entropy normalized by the log of the number of unique productive sequences. Fisher's exact test with Benjamini-Hochberg correction, at a threshold of adjusted p below 0.01, was used to find clones that differed between time points or between blood and tumor. Held by TCRdb, this immuneACCESS table contains in-frame sequences only and omits some clones. Under half of the omission traces to an unresolved V gene where checked; the cause of the rest is unknown. V and J calls and clone size are as listed in that table; D and trimming were resolved from the DNA. This sample is represented by 45,000 to 70,000 clones; less than 90% of them were singletons. Approximately 14% of the sample goes to the ten largest clones.

In light of the paper, this sample's time point label describes: pretreatment peripheral blood. The cohort included about 30 patients with locally advanced or metastatic urothelial carcinoma who were treated at Memorial Sloan Kettering on a trial protocol. Peripheral blood mononuclear cells were collected pretreatment and during treatment, at between 1 and 8 total time points per patient. The Qiagen DNeasy Blood extraction kit was used to purify genomic DNA from total PBMCs and from tumor samples. PBMCs were collected pretreatment and during treatment, and were isolated and stored as previously described.

This clonotype was obtained from a man between 65 and 85 years old with urothelial cancer. The V and J genes are TRBV5-1 and TRBJ2-1; D gene: possibly TRBD2, on 6 matching bases. The sequencing used PBMCs, collected around atezolizumab (anti-PD-L1) treatment. The CDR3: CASSPFRERDNEQFF. The DNA sequence is TGCGCCAGCAGCCCGTTCCGGGAGCGGGACAATGAGCAGTTCTTC.